This is a list of T cell receptor beta chains from one sample in a study of CXCR3-negative and CXCR3-positive naive CD8 T cells. One entry per CDR3 protein, without DNA, is what TCRdb gives after re-calling the 5' RACE reads. The sample shows about 150,000 distinct CDR3 sequences, and around 0.3% sits with its ten largest clones. What was sequenced was naive CXCR3+ CD8+ T cells from blood. Every receptor here comes from a human donor in good health. Some clones in this sample may be carry-over from other donors' samples. Each CDR3 is given with its conserved first and last residue.

j_call | v_call | cdr3_aa
TRBJ2-3 | TRBV7-9 | CASSLDSGDTDTQYF
TRBJ1-2 | TRBV11-2 | CASSRGQGNYGYTF
TRBJ2-1 | TRBV7-9 | CASSPGDPRQGRYNEQFF
TRBJ2-7 | TRBV20-1 | CSARESAKVEQYF
TRBJ2-3 | TRBV29-1 | CSVHIGSTDTQYF
TRBJ1-2 | TRBV29-1 | CSVDGPRDHGYTF
TRBJ2-1 | TRBV5-4 | CALQGPADSYNEQFF
TRBJ2-1 | TRBV4-2 | CASSQGMASGGPYNEQLF
TRBJ1-1 | TRBV30 | CAWSMTEDTEAFF
TRBJ1-6 | TRBV6-6 | CASSYPTQDSYNSPLHF
TRBJ2-1 | TRBV28 | CASIPDRGKFEQFF
TRBJ2-3 | TRBV29-1 | CSVDRGASTDTQYF
TRBJ2-1 | TRBV11-2 | CASSLEADLVNNEQFF
TRBJ2-7 | TRBV5-1 | CASSTTGVEQYF
TRBJ1-1 | TRBV7-3 | CASSLGARGTEAFF
TRBJ2-5 | TRBV7-6 | CASSLELHQETQYF
TRBJ2-1 | TRBV13 | CASSFPSGEYSYNEQFF
TRBJ2-1 | TRBV21-1 | CASKANGRSSYNEQFF
TRBJ2-1 | TRBV19 | CASSMDAGNNEQFF
TRBJ2-7 | TRBV28 | CASSFGTREQYF
TRBJ2-7 | TRBV5-1 | CASSLDLEGEAFSYEQYF
TRBJ2-5 | TRBV14 | CASSQREGIQETQYF
TRBJ1-2 | TRBV7-9 | CASSLDDGYYGYTF
TRBJ2-1 | TRBV11-3 | CPSSNKAGNVYNEQFF
TRBJ1-3 | TRBV28 | CASSHLGPERTGNTIYF
TRBJ2-7 | TRBV29-1 | CSVERTSESIYEQYF
TRBJ2-1 | TRBV7-9 | CASSPNVEADEQFF
TRBJ2-1 | TRBV29-1 | CSVVPAGVGDEQFF
TRBJ2-3 | TRBV9 | CASSVQRRGGRGTDTQYF
TRBJ2-1 | TRBV20-1 | CSARDRASGRTDEQFF
TRBJ2-4 | TRBV12-3/TRBV12-4 | CASSRDSKNIQYF